This note documents a single T cell receptor (beta chain) sequence. The antigen remains unidentified. The V end lost 2 bases, the J end lost 1 base, and 7 bases lay between the germline ends. Germline CDR1 and CDR2: LGHDT and YNNKEL (reference sequence). The length of the CDR3 is 14 residues. Second-dose intervals of approximately 4 or approximately 12 weeks were pooled. TCRdb keeps only in-frame clones here, not all; method: immunoSEQ multiplex PCR. Of approximately 88,000 clones listed, approximately 90% are singletons. This record comes from a study of T cell responses to AZD1222 COVID-19 vaccine. Whole-study results and caveats: Spike-specific TCRs gained breadth and depth after people received two AZD1222 doses. Among AZD1222 vaccinees, only five or six were seropositive at baseline.

The sequencing used peripheral blood, collected 28 days after the second AZD1222 dose. The chain is built from TRBV3-1 (or the pseudogene TRBV3-2) and TRBJ2-3, with D hard to call. The TCR comes from an adult who received the AZD1222 COVID-19 vaccine. In nucleotides, the CDR3 is TGTGCCAGCAGCCAAAGAGGCGGCACAGATACGCAGTATTTT. Amino acids: CASSQRGGTDTQYF.